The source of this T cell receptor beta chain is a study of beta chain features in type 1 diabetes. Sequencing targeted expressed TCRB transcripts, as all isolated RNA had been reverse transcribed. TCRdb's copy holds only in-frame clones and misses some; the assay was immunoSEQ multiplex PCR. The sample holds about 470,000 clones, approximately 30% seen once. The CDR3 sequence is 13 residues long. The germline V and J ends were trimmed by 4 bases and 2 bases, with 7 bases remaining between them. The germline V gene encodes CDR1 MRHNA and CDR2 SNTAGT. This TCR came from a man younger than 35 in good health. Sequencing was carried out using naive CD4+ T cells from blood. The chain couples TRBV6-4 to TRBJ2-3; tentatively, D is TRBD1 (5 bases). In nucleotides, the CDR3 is TGTGCCAGCAGTGCGGACACCACAGATACGCAGTATTTT. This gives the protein CASSADTTDTQYF.